The T cell receptor beta chain described here comes from a study of CD8+ T cells in alopecia areata. Study-wide background: Administration of oral tofacitinib to treated patients was at 5 to 10 mg twice daily.

Once RNA had been extracted, it was reverse transcribed into cDNA to act as the sequencing template. Assay used: immunoSEQ multiplex PCR; TCRdb lists only in-frame clones, some missing. The repertoire includes about 180,000 clones, roughly 63% of them detected once, and 1.5% to 2% sits in the top ten. The receptor was isolated from a human donor with alopecia areata. This material consisted of CD4+ T cells sorted from blood, taken at week 0.

DNA for the CDR3: TGTGCCAGCAGCTTGGCGACAGGCAACTTCTATGGCTACACCTTC. Its protein is CASSLATGNFYGYTF. This chain uses TRBV5-6 with TRBJ1-2, with a weak D call TRBD1 (6 bases). CDR3 length: 15 amino acids. Germline V gives CDR1 SGHDT, CDR2 YYEEEE. Trimming removed 0 bases at V and 4 bases at J, with 13 bases between.